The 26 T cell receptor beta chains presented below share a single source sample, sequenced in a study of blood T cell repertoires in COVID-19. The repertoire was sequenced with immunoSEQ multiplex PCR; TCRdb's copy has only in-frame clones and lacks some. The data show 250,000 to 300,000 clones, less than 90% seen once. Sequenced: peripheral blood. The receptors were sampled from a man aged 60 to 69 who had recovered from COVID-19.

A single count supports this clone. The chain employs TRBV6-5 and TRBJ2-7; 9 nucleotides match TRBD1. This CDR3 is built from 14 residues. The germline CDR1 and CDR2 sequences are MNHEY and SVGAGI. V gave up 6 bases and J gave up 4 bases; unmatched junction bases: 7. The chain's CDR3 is CASSSGTGTYEQYF. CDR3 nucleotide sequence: TGTGCCAGCAGCTCCGGGACAGGGACTTACGAGCAGTACTTC.

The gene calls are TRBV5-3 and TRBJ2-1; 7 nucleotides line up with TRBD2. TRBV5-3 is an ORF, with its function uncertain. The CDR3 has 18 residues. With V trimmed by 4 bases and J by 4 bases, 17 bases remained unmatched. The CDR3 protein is CARSPGGREFLVYNEQFF. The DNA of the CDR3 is TGTGCCAGAAGCCCCGGAGGGCGGGAGTTTCTGGTTTACAATGAGCAGTTCTTC.

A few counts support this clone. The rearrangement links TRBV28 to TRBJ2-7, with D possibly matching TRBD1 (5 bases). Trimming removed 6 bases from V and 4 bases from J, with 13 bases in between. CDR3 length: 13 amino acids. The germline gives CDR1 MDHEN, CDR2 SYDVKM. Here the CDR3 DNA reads TGTGCCAGCAGCCGAGTCAACAGGTACGAGCAGTACTTC. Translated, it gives CASSRVNRYEQYF.

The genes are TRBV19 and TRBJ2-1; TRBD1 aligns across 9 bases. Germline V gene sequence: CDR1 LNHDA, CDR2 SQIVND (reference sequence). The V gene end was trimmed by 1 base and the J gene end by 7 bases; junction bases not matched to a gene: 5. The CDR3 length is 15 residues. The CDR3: CASSIGDRVRNEQFF. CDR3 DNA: TGTGCCAGTAGTATAGGGGACAGGGTTCGAAATGAGCAGTTCTTC. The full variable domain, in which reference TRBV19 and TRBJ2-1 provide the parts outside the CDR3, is DGGITQSPKYLFRKEGQNVTLSCEQNLNHDAMYWYRQDPGQGLRLIYYSQIVNDFQKGDIAEGYSVSREKKESFPLTVTSAQKNPTAFYLCASSIGDRVRNEQFFGPGTRLTVL.

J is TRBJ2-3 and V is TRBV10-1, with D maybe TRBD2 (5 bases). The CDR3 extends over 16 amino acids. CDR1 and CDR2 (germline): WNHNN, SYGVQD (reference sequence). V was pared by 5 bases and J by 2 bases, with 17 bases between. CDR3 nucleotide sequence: TGCGCCAGCAGTCCAGCTAGGTCGGGGTACACAGATACGCAGTATTTT. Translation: CASSPARSGYTDTQYF.

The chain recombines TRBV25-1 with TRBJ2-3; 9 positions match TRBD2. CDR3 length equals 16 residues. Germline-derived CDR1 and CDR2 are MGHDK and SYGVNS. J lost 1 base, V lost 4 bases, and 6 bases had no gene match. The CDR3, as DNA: TGTGCCAGCAGTGCTTTCCTAGCGGGGCGCACAGATACGCAGTATTTT. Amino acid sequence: CASSAFLAGRTDTQYF.

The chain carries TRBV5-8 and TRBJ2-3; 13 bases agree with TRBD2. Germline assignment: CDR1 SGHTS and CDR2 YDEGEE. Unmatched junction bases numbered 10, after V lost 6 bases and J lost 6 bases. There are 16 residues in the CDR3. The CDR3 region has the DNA TGTGCCAGCACCGGGACTAGCGGGACCGGTAGCGATACGCAGTATTTT. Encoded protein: CASTGTSGTGSDTQYF.

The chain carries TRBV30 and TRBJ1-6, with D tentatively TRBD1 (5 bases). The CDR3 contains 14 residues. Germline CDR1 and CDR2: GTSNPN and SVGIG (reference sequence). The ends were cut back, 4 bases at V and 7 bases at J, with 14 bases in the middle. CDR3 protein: CAWNPGIENSPLHF. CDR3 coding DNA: TGTGCCTGGAACCCAGGGATAGAAAATTCACCCCTCCACTTT.

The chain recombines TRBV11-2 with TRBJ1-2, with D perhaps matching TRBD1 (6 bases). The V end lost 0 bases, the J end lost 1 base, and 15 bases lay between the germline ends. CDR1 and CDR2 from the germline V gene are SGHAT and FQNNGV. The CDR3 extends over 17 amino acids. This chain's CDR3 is CASSLDFGTQINYGYTF. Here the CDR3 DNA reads TGTGCCAGCAGCTTAGATTTTGGGACACAGATTAACTATGGCTACACCTTC.

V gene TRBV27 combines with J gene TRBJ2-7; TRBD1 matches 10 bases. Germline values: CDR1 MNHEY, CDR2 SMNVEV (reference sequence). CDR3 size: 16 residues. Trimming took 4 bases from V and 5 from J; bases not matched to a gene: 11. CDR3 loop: CASSSIRQGAVHEQYF. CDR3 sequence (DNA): TGTGCCAGCAGTTCCATCCGACAGGGGGCTGTCCACGAGCAGTACTTC.

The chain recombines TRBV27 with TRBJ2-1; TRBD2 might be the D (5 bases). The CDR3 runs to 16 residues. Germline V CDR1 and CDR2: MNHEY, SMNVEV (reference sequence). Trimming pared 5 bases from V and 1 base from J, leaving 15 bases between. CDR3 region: CASSSPASPSYNEQFF. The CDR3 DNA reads TGTGCCAGCAGTAGCCCAGCTAGCCCGTCCTACAATGAGCAGTTCTTC.

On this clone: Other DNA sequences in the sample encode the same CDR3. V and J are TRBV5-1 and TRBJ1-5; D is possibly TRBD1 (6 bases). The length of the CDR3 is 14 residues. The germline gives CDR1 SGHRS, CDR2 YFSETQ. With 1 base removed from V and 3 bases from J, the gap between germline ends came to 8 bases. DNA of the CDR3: TGCGCCAGCAGCTTGACAGGGACCAATCAGCCCCAGCATTTT. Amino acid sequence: CASSLTGTNQPQHF.

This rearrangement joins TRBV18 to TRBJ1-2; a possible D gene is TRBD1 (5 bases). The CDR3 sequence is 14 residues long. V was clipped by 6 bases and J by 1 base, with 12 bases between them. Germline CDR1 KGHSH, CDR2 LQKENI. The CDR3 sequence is CASSSTALNYGYTF. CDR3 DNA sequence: TGTGCCAGCTCCTCGACAGCCCTTAACTATGGCTACACCTTC.

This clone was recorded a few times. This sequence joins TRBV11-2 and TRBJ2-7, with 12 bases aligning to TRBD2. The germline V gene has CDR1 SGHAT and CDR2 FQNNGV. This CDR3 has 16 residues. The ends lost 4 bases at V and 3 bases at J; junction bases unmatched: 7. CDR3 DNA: TGTGCCAGCAGCTCGAGACTGACTAGCGGGGGCTACGAGCAGTACTTC. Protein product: CASSSRLTSGGYEQYF.

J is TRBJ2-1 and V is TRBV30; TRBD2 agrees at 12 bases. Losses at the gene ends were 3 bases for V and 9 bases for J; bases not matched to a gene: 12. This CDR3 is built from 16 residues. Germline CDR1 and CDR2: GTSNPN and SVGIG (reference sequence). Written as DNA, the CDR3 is TGTGCCTGGAGACTCAGGACTAGCGGGAAATCCGGTGAGCAGTTCTTC. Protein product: CAWRLRTSGKSGEQFF.

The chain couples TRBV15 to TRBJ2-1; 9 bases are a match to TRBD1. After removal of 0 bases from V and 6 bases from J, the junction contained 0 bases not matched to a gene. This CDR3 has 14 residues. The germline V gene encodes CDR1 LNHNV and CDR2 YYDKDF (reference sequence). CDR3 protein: CATSREDRGNEQFF. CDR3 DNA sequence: TGTGCCACCAGCAGAGAGGACAGGGGCAATGAGCAGTTCTTC.

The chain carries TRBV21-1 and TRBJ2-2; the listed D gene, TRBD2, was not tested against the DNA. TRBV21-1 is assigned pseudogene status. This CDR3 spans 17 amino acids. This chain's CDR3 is CASSKAPEGGPSGELFF. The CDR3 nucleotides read TGTGCCAGCAGCAAAGCTCCGGAGGGGGGGCCCAGCGGGGAGCTGTTTTTT.

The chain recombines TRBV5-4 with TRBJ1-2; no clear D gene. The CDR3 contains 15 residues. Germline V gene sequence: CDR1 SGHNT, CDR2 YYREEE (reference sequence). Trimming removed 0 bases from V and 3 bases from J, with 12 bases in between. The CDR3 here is CASSLELRADYGYTF. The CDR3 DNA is TGTGCCAGCAGCTTGGAGTTGAGGGCGGACTATGGCTACACCTTC.

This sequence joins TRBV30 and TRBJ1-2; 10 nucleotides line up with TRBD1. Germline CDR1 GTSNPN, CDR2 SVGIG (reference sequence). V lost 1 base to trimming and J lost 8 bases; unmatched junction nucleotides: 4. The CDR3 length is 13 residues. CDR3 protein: CAWSGDRGGGYTF. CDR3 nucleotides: TGTGCCTGGAGTGGGGACAGGGGCGGCGGCTACACCTTC.

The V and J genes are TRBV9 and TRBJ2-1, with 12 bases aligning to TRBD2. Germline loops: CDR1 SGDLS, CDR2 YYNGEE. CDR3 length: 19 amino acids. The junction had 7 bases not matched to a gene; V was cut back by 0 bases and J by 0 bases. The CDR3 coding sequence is TGTGCCAGCAGCGTAGGGAGACTAGCGGGGGTCCCCTCCTACAATGAGCAGTTCTTC. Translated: CASSVGRLAGVPSYNEQFF.

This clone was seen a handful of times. In DNA, the CDR3 is TGTGCCAGCAGCTTAGATACAGGGCGAACCTACGAGCAGTACTTC. Amino acids: CASSLDTGRTYEQYF. The chain has TRBV7-9 and TRBJ2-7, with D perhaps TRBD1 (6 bases). CDR1 and CDR2 from the germline V gene are SEHNR and FQNEAQ (reference sequence). The CDR3 is made up of 15 amino acids. With 1 base removed from V and 2 bases from J, the gap between germline ends came to 12 bases.

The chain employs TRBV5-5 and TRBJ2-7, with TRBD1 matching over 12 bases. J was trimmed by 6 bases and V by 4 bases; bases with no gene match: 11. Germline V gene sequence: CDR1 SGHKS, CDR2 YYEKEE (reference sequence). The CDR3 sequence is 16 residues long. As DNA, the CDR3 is TGTGCCAGCAGCCCGGCTCTGGGACAGGGGGCCTTCGAGCAGTACTTC. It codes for CASSPALGQGAFEQYF. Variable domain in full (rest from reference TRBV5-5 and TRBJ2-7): DAGVTQSPTHLIKTRGQQVTLRCSPISGHKSVSWYQQVLGQGPQFIFQYYEKEERGRGNFPDRFSARQFPNYSSELNVNALLLGDSALYLCASSPALGQGAFEQYFGPGTRLTVT.

The CDR3 DNA follows: TGTGCCAGTAGTATCCGAACTAGCGGGGGGGCTAATGAGCAGTTCTTC. This encodes CASSIRTSGGANEQFF. The chain combines TRBV19 with TRBJ2-1, with 13 bases aligning to TRBD2. This CDR3 has 16 residues. V shed 3 bases, J shed 7 bases, and the junction held 6 bases outside the gene matches. Germline V lookup: CDR1 LNHDA, CDR2 SQIVND (reference sequence). The full variable domain, in which reference TRBV19 and TRBJ2-1 provide the parts outside the CDR3, is DGGITQSPKYLFRKEGQNVTLSCEQNLNHDAMYWYRQDPGQGLRLIYYSQIVNDFQKGDIAEGYSVSREKKESFPLTVTSAQKNPTAFYLCASSIRTSGGANEQFFGPGTRLTVL.

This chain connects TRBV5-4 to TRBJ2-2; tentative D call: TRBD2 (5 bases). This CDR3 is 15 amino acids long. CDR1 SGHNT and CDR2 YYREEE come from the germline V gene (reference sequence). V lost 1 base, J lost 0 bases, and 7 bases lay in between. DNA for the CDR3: TGTGCCAGCAGCTTGACGGGGTCGAACACCGGGGAGCTGTTTTTT. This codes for CASSLTGSNTGELFF.

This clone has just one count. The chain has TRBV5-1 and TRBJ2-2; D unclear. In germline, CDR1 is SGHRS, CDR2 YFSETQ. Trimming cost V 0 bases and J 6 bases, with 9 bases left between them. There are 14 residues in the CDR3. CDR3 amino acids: CASSLVQVAGELFF. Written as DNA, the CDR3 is TGCGCCAGCAGCTTGGTTCAGGTTGCCGGGGAGCTGTTTTTT. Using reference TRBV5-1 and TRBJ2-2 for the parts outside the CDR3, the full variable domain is KAGVTQTPRYLIKTRGQQVTLSCSPISGHRSVSWYQQTPGQGLQFLFEYFSETQRNKGNFPGRFSGRQFSNSRSEMNVSTLELGDSALYLCASSLVQVAGELFFGEGSRLTVL.

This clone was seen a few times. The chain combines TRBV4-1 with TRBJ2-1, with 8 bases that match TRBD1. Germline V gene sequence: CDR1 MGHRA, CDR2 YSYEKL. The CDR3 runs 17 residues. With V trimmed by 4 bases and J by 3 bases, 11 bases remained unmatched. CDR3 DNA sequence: TGCGCCAGCAGCCCCCTGGGGCAGGGGGCTAACTACAATGAGCAGTTCTTC. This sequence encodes CASSPLGQGANYNEQFF.